Below, 15 T cell receptor beta chains from the same sample are listed, as sequenced in a study of blood T cell repertoires in COVID-19. Sequenced by immunoSEQ multiplex PCR; TCRdb stores in-frame clones only, minus some. The sample carries 150,000 to 200,000 clones, 86% recorded once. Sequencing input: peripheral blood. The receptors shown here come from a woman aged 60 to 75 with COVID-19, enrolled during active disease.

Only a few counts were recorded for this clone. The V and J genes are TRBV19 and TRBJ1-6, with 7 bases aligning to TRBD1. CDR1 and CDR2 (germline): LNHDA, SQIVND (reference sequence). Trimming took 5 bases from V and 14 from J; bases not matched to a gene: 9. CDR3 length: 13 amino acids. CDR3 loop: CASSPRQGTALHF. The CDR3 region has the DNA TGTGCCAGTAGTCCGCGACAGGGAACTGCCCTCCACTTT.

This clone showed up just once. This rearrangement joins TRBV9 to TRBJ2-7; TRBD2 matches 16 bases. The CDR3 consists of 19 residues. Germline V gives CDR1 SGDLS, CDR2 YYNGEE. V lost 0 bases and J lost 4; bases outside the gene matches: 10. CDR3 DNA: TGTGCCAGCAGCGTAGGGCTGGGACTAGCGGGAGGGCCGAAGTACGAGCAGTACTTC. It encodes CASSVGLGLAGGPKYEQYF.

The chain links TRBV5-6 to TRBJ2-2, with TRBD2 identical over 14 bases. Per the germline V gene, CDR1 is SGHDT and CDR2 is YYEEEE. The CDR3 spans 19 residues. Trimming removed 4 bases from V and 3 bases from J; junction bases left unmatched: 11. The chain's CDR3 is CASSPDKTSGRVDTGELFF. DNA of the CDR3: TGTGCCAGCAGCCCCGACAAGACTAGCGGGAGGGTCGACACCGGGGAGCTGTTTTTT.

The chain joins TRBV5-6 to TRBJ1-4, with a weak D call TRBD1 (6 bases). V was trimmed by 0 bases and J by 2 bases, leaving 8 bases between them. Germline V gene lookup returns CDR1 SGHDT and CDR2 YYEEEE. There are 15 residues in the CDR3. The CDR3 region is CASSLAGQTNEKLFF. DNA of the CDR3: TGTGCCAGCAGCTTGGCCGGACAGACTAATGAAAAACTGTTTTTT.

The gene calls are TRBV18 and TRBJ2-4; 7 nucleotides align to TRBD1. The trim removed 2 bases at V and 6 bases at J, leaving 7 bases unmatched. The CDR3 has 15 amino acids. Per the germline V gene, CDR1 is KGHSH and CDR2 is LQKENI. CDR3 nucleotide sequence: TGTGCCAGCTCACCATTCGGGACAGAGAGAAACATTCAGTACTTC. This translates into CASSPFGTERNIQYF.

This chain connects TRBV4-3 to TRBJ2-7; TRBD1 aligns across 7 bases. In germline, CDR1 is LGHNA, CDR2 YSLEER. This CDR3 contains 16 residues. J lost 1 base, V lost 2 bases, and 8 bases had no gene match. The CDR3 nucleotides read TGCGCCAGCAGCCAATCAAATCCGGGACAGTCCTACGAGCAGTACTTC. Its protein is CASSQSNPGQSYEQYF.

Details on this clone: Additional DNA sequences in this sample encode the identical CDR3. The chain combines TRBV9 with TRBJ2-7; 7 bases align to TRBD1. Germline CDR1 is SGDLS and CDR2 is YYNGEE. Trimming at V came to 0 bases and at J to 3 bases, leaving 3 bases not matched to a gene. This CDR3 region has 14 residues. The CDR3 nucleotides read TGTGCCAGCAGCGTAGGCCCAGGGGGCTACGAGCAGTACTTC. Its translation: CASSVGPGGYEQYF.

The chain employs TRBV6-5 and TRBJ2-3; tentative D call: TRBD1 (5 bases). The germline gives CDR1 MNHEY, CDR2 SVGAGI. This CDR3 contains 14 residues. V lost 7 bases to trimming and J lost 7 bases, with 18 bases between them. The CDR3 here is CASTLGAGTNTQYF. Here the CDR3 DNA reads TGTGCCAGCACCCTAGGGGCCGGCACGAATACGCAGTATTTT.

CDR3 in DNA: TGCGCCAGCAGCTTGTCGGGACAGGGTGGGGAGACCCAGTACTTC. Translation: CASSLSGQGGETQYF. This sequence joins TRBV5-1 and TRBJ2-5, with 9 bases lining up with TRBD1. CDR1 and CDR2 (germline): SGHRS, YFSETQ. Unmatched junction bases numbered 6, after V lost 1 base and J lost 5 bases. The length of the CDR3 is 15 residues.

The rearrangement uses TRBV19 and TRBJ1-1; TRBD1 might be the D (5 bases). The CDR3 totals 14 residues. With 3 bases removed from V and 9 bases from J, the gap between germline ends came to 17 bases. Germline V gives CDR1 LNHDA, CDR2 SQIVND (reference sequence). CDR3 nucleotides: TGTGCCAGTAGTATTGAAGGCCCAGGGAGGAAAGCTTTCTTT. Amino acid sequence: CASSIEGPGRKAFF.

The chain uses TRBV27 and TRBJ2-7, with D perhaps TRBD2 (5 bases). Germline V lookup: CDR1 MNHEY, CDR2 SMNVEV (reference sequence). The V end lost 4 bases, the J end lost 6 bases, and 10 bases lay between the germline ends. This CDR3 has 12 residues. In DNA form, the CDR3 reads TGTGCCAGCAGTTCACTAGTGAGCGAGCAGTACTTC. Protein sequence: CASSSLVSEQYF.

The CDR3 protein is CASSQEQREATDTQYF. CDR3 nucleotide sequence: TGCGCCAGCAGCCAAGAACAGCGGGAGGCCACAGATACGCAGTATTTT. The chain is built from TRBV4-1 and TRBJ2-3; 9 bases map to TRBD2. CDR3 length: 16 residues. Germline V CDR1 and CDR2: MGHRA, YSYEKL. J lost 2 bases, V lost 0 bases, and 3 bases had no gene match.

The chain employs TRBV5-6 and TRBJ2-7; TRBD1 agrees at 8 bases. Losses at the gene ends were 5 bases for V and 6 bases for J; bases not matched to a gene: 10. Looked up from germline, CDR1 is SGHDT and CDR2 is YYEEEE. This CDR3 has 14 amino acids. CDR3 nucleotides: TGTGCCAGCAGAGAGACAGGGGTAGGGTCCGAGCAGTACTTC. Translated, it gives CASRETGVGSEQYF.

The chain recombines TRBV18 with TRBJ2-7; 8 bases agree with TRBD1. J was trimmed by 3 bases and V by 5 bases; bases with no gene match: 6. Germline loops: CDR1 KGHSH, CDR2 LQKENI. CDR3 length: 14 residues. The CDR3 region has the DNA TGTGCCAGCTCAACCTCGGACAGGGACTACGAGCAGTACTTC. Protein sequence: CASSTSDRDYEQYF.

This clone was recorded only once. The chain couples TRBV21-1 to TRBJ1-3; whether TRBD1, the table's D call, matches the DNA was not checked. TRBV21-1 is given as a pseudogene. The CDR3 extends over 19 amino acids. The CDR3 loop is CASSKSWEGGRGGRNTIYF. CDR3 in DNA: TGTGCCAGCAGCAAAAGTTGGGAAGGGGGCAGGGGAGGAAGAAACACCATATATTTT.